These 29 T cell receptor beta chains came from one sample sequenced in a study of cytomegalovirus exposure and HLA in healthy donors. The PCR made use of 60 Vbeta and 13 Jbeta primers. TCRdb's copy holds only in-frame clones and misses some; the assay was immunoSEQ multiplex PCR. Seen here are 150,000 to 200,000 clones, around 75% observed once, and the top ten hold 1.5% to 2%. Sequences were obtained from PBMCs. These receptors were collected from a woman between 25 and 40 years old in good health and CMV-seronegative.

This chain uses TRBV7-9 with TRBJ1-1, with D perhaps matching TRBD1 (6 bases). The CDR3 has 13 amino acids. Germline values: CDR1 SEHNR, CDR2 FQNEAQ (reference sequence). V was trimmed by 8 bases and J by 7 bases, leaving 17 bases between them. This CDR3 reads CASGQSRFGEAFF. As DNA, the CDR3 is TGTGCCAGCGGACAGTCTCGCTTCGGTGAAGCTTTCTTT.

The chain couples TRBV9 to TRBJ2-5, with 8 bases aligning to TRBD2. Germline CDR1 reads SGDLS; CDR2 reads YYNGEE. The junction had 8 bases not matched to a gene; V was cut back by 0 bases and J by 4 bases. This CDR3 is 16 amino acids long. The CDR3 DNA follows: TGTGCCAGCAGCGTAGCGGGGGGGGGATACGGAGAGACCCAGTACTTC. It yields the protein CASSVAGGGYGETQYF.

The chain joins TRBV5-8 to TRBJ2-7, with 12 bases fitting TRBD2. This CDR3 has 15 residues. Germline V gene sequence: CDR1 SGHTS, CDR2 YDEGEE. Trimming cost V 3 bases and J 3 bases; bases outside gene matches: 4. CDR3 sequence: CASSSGLAGYYEQYF. The CDR3 nucleotides are TGTGCCAGCAGCTCAGGACTAGCGGGGTACTACGAGCAGTACTTC.

This clone occurred a few times. The junction departs from germline at one end; a sequencing error may be responsible. The chain couples TRBV6-1 to TRBJ2-7; 7 positions match TRBD1. Germline assignment: CDR1 MNHNS and CDR2 SASEGT. The CDR3 sequence is 13 residues long. The chain's CDR3 is CASSERDHGTVNF. In DNA form, the CDR3 reads TGTGCCAGCAGTGAAAGGGACCACGGGACAGTCAACTTC.

This clone has a handful of counts. The chain links TRBV11-2 to TRBJ1-4, with D uncertain. Germline CDR1 and CDR2: SGHAT and FQNNGV. The CDR3 length is 15 residues. The V and J ends lost 3 bases and 1 base respectively, with 9 bases between them. The CDR3 sequence is CASSFWAGTNEKLFF. The CDR3 DNA sequence: TGTGCCAGCAGCTTTTGGGCAGGAACTAATGAAAAACTGTTTTTT. Together with reference TRBV11-2 and TRBJ1-4, the CDR3 gives the full variable domain: EAGVAQSPRYKIIEKRQSVAFWCNPISGHATLYWYQQILGQGPKLLIQFQNNGVVDDSQLPKDRFSAERLKGVDSTLKIQPAKLEDSAVYLCASSFWAGTNEKLFFGSGTQLSVL.

The chain links TRBV2 to TRBJ2-7, with D possibly being TRBD2 (5 bases). CDR1 and CDR2 from the germline V gene are SNHLY and FYNNEI. V was shortened by 8 bases and J by 6 bases, with 17 bases between the two germline ends. The CDR3 totals 13 residues. CDR3 amino acids: CASCSGGGSEQYF. Written as DNA, the CDR3 is TGTGCCAGCTGCAGCGGAGGCGGCTCCGAGCAGTACTTC.

This rearrangement joins TRBV2 to TRBJ2-2; 7 nucleotides agree with TRBD2. V gave up 6 bases and J gave up 0 bases; unmatched junction bases: 1. Germline CDR1 and CDR2: SNHLY and FYNNEI. CDR3 length: 14 residues. The CDR3 loop reads CASRGLTNTGELFF. The CDR3 DNA sequence: TGTGCCAGCAGGGGACTAACGAACACCGGGGAGCTGTTTTTT.

The genes are TRBV7-2 and TRBJ2-7; TRBD1 aligns across 9 bases. Trimming at V came to 5 bases and at J to 4 bases, leaving 15 bases not matched to a gene. Germline CDR1 SGHTA, CDR2 FQGNSA. CDR3 length: 17 amino acids. CDR3: CASSPTPGQGVMYEQYF. The CDR3, as DNA: TGTGCCAGCAGCCCTACTCCGGGACAGGGAGTTATGTACGAGCAGTACTTC.

Only a few counts were recorded for this clone. The chain joins TRBV9 to TRBJ2-3, with TRBD1 identical over 8 bases. The length of the CDR3 is 15 residues. The junction had 8 bases not matched to a gene; V was cut back by 4 bases and J by 4 bases. Germline CDR1 SGDLS, CDR2 YYNGEE. CDR3 loop: CASSTLTGESDTQYF. The CDR3 coding sequence is TGTGCCAGCAGCACCTTGACAGGGGAGTCAGATACGCAGTATTTT.

This clone was detected a few times. J is TRBJ1-1 and V is TRBV27; D may be TRBD1 (5 bases). The CDR3 has 17 residues. Germline V CDR1 and CDR2: MNHEY, SMNVEV (reference sequence). The V gene lost 0 bases and the J gene lost 7 bases, with 21 bases spanning the gap. This CDR3 is CASSLSLDVAGGVEAFF. The DNA for the CDR3 is TGTGCCAGCAGTTTATCCTTGGATGTGGCTGGGGGGGTTGAAGCTTTCTTT.

In this sample, this clone turned up once. This chain uses TRBV11-2 with TRBJ1-2; 9 bases line up with TRBD1. The CDR3 consists of 13 residues. Unmatched junction bases numbered 2, after V lost 5 bases and J lost 4 bases. Germline values: CDR1 SGHAT, CDR2 FQNNGV. The CDR3 bases are TGTGCCAGCAGCCGGGGACAGGGCTATGGCTACACCTTC. Encoded protein: CASSRGQGYGYTF.

The chain joins TRBV6-1 to TRBJ1-5; TRBD1 is a possible D gene (5 bases). The CDR3 consists of 14 residues. CDR1 and CDR2 from the germline V gene are MNHNS and SASEGT. Between the trimmed V and J ends, which lost 6 bases and 5 bases, there was a span of 14 bases. The CDR3, as DNA: TGTGCCAGCAGCGAGATTGCAGGGCATCAGCCCCAGCATTTT. It translates to CASSEIAGHQPQHF.

This clone was observed a few times. The V gene is TRBV5-1, the J gene TRBJ2-5; TRBD2 aligns across 9 bases. Germline loops: CDR1 SGHRS, CDR2 YFSETQ. Germline trimming cut 1 base from V and 4 bases from J; bases unmatched to any gene: 5. The CDR3 loop spans 15 amino acids. CDR3 region: CASSLFASGTETQYF. The CDR3, as DNA: TGCGCCAGCAGCTTGTTCGCTAGCGGGACAGAGACCCAGTACTTC.

V gene TRBV7-9 combines with J gene TRBJ2-7; 9 positions match TRBD1. Trimming took 2 bases from V and 2 from J; bases not matched to a gene: 4. From germline, CDR1 is SEHNR and CDR2 FQNEAQ (reference sequence). This CDR3 spans 15 amino acids. CDR3 nucleotide sequence: TGTGCCAGCAGCTTAAGTGGGACAGGGCCCTACGAGCAGTACTTC. Translated, it gives CASSLSGTGPYEQYF.

This clone turned up a few times. The rearrangement links TRBV18 to TRBJ2-4, with 8 bases matching TRBD1. Germline CDR1 and CDR2: KGHSH and LQKENI. After removal of 0 bases from V and 5 bases from J, the junction contained 3 bases not matched to a gene. The CDR3 contains 15 residues. The CDR3 protein is CASSPPAGGQNIQYF. CDR3 coding DNA: TGTGCCAGCTCACCACCGGCAGGGGGCCAAAACATTCAGTACTTC. The whole variable domain, remainder taken from reference TRBV18 and TRBJ2-4, is NAGVMQNPRHLVRRRGQEARLRCSPMKGHSHVYWYRQLPEEGLKFMVYLQKENIIDESGMPKERFSAEFPKEGPSILRIQQVVRGDSAAYFCASSPPAGGQNIQYFGAGTRLSVL.

The rearrangement links TRBV4-1 to TRBJ2-2; D may be TRBD2 (7 bases). The CDR3 contains 16 residues. The V gene's germline CDR1 is MGHRA and CDR2 YSYEKL. The V end lost 7 bases, the J end lost 0 bases, and 15 bases lay between the germline ends. The CDR3 nucleotides read TGCGCCAGCACGGGGGGCAAAGGATCGAACACCGGGGAGCTGTTTTTT. Translated, it gives CASTGGKGSNTGELFF.

The table lists this clone with a count of one. The V call is TRBV2, the J call TRBJ1-4; D remains ambiguous. The CDR3 covers 15 residues. Germline CDR1 and CDR2: SNHLY and FYNNEI. The germline V and J ends were trimmed by 0 bases and 7 bases, with 12 bases remaining between them. The CDR3 loop is CASSEAAVSIEKLFF. CDR3 bases: TGTGCCAGCAGTGAAGCGGCAGTCTCGATTGAAAAACTGTTTTTT.

The chain couples TRBV19 to TRBJ1-5; a possible D gene is TRBD1 (6 bases). CDR1 is LNHDA, CDR2 SQIVND, per germline (reference sequence). The CDR3 covers 15 residues. The V gene lost 1 base and the J gene lost 7 bases, with 14 bases spanning the gap. The CDR3 nucleotides read TGTGCCAGTAGTATAGCCGCAGGGGTAGGACAGCCCCAGCATTTT. Translating it yields CASSIAAGVGQPQHF.

The J gene is TRBJ2-7, the V gene TRBV4-3; 8 positions agree with TRBD2. Germline CDR1 reads LGHNA; CDR2 reads YSLEER. This CDR3 comprises 15 residues. V shed 1 base, J shed 5 bases, and the junction held 7 bases outside the gene matches. The CDR3 nucleotides read TGCGCCAGCAGCCAAGGGCTAGCGGGTTCGAACGAGCAGTACTTC. This encodes CASSQGLAGSNEQYF.

The sample holds many counts of this clone. The chain uses TRBV6-1 and TRBJ2-7; tentatively, D is TRBD2 (5 bases). V shed 7 bases and J shed 2 bases, with 12 bases lying between them. The germline V gene encodes CDR1 MNHNS and CDR2 SASEGT. The CDR3 is made up of 13 amino acids. Written as DNA, the CDR3 is TGTGCCAGCAATCTCGCCGGGACCTACGAGCAGTACTTC. It is translated as CASNLAGTYEQYF.

The chain employs TRBV6-1 and TRBJ2-5; D unresolved. Germline CDR1 is MNHNS and CDR2 is SASEGT. Trimming removed 7 bases at V and 0 bases at J, with 9 bases between. The CDR3 spans 13 residues. The CDR3 loop reads CASKKGDQETQYF. In nucleotides, the CDR3 is TGTGCCAGCAAGAAAGGAGACCAAGAGACCCAGTACTTC.

This clone was counted a single time. The V call is TRBV27, the J call TRBJ2-7; possibly TRBD2 for D (7 bases). CDR3 length: 16 residues. V lost 0 bases, J lost 3 bases, and 15 bases lay in between. Germline assignment: CDR1 MNHEY and CDR2 SMNVEV (reference sequence). CDR3 nucleotides: TGTGCCAGCAGTTTATCGGAGGGGGGGCTGAGCTACGAGCAGTACTTC. Amino acid sequence: CASSLSEGGLSYEQYF.

This chain links TRBV18 with TRBJ1-5, with D hard to call. From germline, CDR1 is KGHSH and CDR2 LQKENI. This CDR3 has 14 residues. Trimming left V 5 bases short and J 2 bases short, with 10 bases between. CDR3 in amino acids: CASSMVRGNQPQHF. In nucleotides, the CDR3 is TGTGCCAGCTCAATGGTAAGAGGCAATCAGCCCCAGCATTTT.

The chain employs TRBV6-5 and TRBJ2-3; 10 bases fit TRBD2. Germline V gives CDR1 MNHEY, CDR2 SVGAGI. V shed 8 bases and J 2 bases; nucleotides not matched to a gene: 4. The CDR3 contains 14 residues. DNA of the CDR3: TGTGCCAGCGCAGCGGGAGGGAACACAGATACGCAGTATTTT. Translated: CASAAGGNTDTQYF.

V and J are TRBV13 and TRBJ2-7; tentative D call: TRBD1 (5 bases). This CDR3 spans 15 amino acids. CDR1 and CDR2 from the germline V gene are PRHDT and FYEKMQ (reference sequence). Trimming took off 6 bases at V and 2 bases at J, with 17 bases between the two ends. The CDR3 spells CASSVGRVEPYEQYF. In nucleotides, the CDR3 is TGTGCCAGCAGTGTTGGCAGGGTCGAGCCCTACGAGCAGTACTTC.

The table lists this clone with a few counts. The chain couples TRBV30 to TRBJ1-2, with D unclear. The CDR3 covers 14 residues. The germline gives CDR1 GTSNPN, CDR2 SVGIG (reference sequence). V was pared by 0 bases and J by 0 bases, with 8 bases between. This CDR3 reads CAWSVYSSNYGYTF. DNA of the CDR3: TGTGCCTGGAGTGTTTACAGCTCTAACTATGGCTACACCTTC.

This sequence joins TRBV15 and TRBJ2-1; the match to TRBD2 covers 8 bases. Germline CDR1 and CDR2: LNHNV and YYDKDF (reference sequence). The CDR3 has 16 amino acids. V dropped 3 bases and J dropped 10; count of bases not matched to a gene: 14. The CDR3 coding sequence is TGTGCCACCAGCAGGGAAGGCACCGGGAGGGTATCCGAGCAGTTCTTC. This codes for CATSREGTGRVSEQFF.

The chain has TRBV10-1 and TRBJ2-1; TRBD2 agrees at 9 bases. The germline V gene encodes CDR1 WNHNN and CDR2 SYGVQD (reference sequence). The CDR3 is made up of 15 amino acids. Trimming removed 2 bases from V and 4 bases from J; junction bases left unmatched: 3. Here the CDR3 reads CASSEAGGPYNEQFF. CDR3 coding DNA: TGCGCCAGCAGTGAGGCGGGGGGGCCGTACAATGAGCAGTTCTTC.

The chain is built from TRBV27 and TRBJ2-1; TRBD2 matches at 7 bases. The CDR3 totals 20 residues. The J segment lost 2 bases and the V segment lost 2 bases, leaving 18 bases of the junction unmatched. CDR1 MNHEY and CDR2 SMNVEV come from the germline V gene (reference sequence). CDR3 bases: TGTGCCAGCAGTTTAGTACGACTAGCTAAGACTCAGAACACCTACAATGAGCAGTTCTTC. Protein: CASSLVRLAKTQNTYNEQFF.